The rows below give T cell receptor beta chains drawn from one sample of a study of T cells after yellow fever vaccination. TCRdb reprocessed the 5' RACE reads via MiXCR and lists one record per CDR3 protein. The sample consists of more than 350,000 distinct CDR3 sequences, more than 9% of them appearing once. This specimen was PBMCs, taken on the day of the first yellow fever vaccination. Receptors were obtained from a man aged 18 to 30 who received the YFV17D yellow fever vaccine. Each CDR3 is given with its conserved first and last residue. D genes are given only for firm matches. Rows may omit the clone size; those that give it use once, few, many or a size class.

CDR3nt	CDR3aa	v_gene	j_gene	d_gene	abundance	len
TGCAGTGCCAGCGGAGGTGGAGGGCCCCAGCATTTT	CSASGGGGPQHF	TRBV20-1	TRBJ1-5	NA	NA	12
TGTGCCAGCAGCGCGCGGGGGATCTCCTACAATGAGCAGTTCTTC	CASSARGISYNEQFF	TRBV7-8	TRBJ2-1	TRBD2	many	15
TGTGCCAGCAGCCCGCCCCCAGGAGAAACCGGGGAGCTGTTTTTT	CASSPPPGETGELFF	TRBV12-3/TRBV12-4	TRBJ2-2	NA	many	15
TGTGCCAGCAGCGCGGGACAGTCAGGTTCACCCCTCCACTTT	CASSAGQSGSPLHF	TRBV7-9	TRBJ1-6	TRBD1	few	14
TGCAGTGCGGGACAGGGGGCTAAGCAGCCCCAGCATTTT	CSAGQGAKQPQHF	TRBV20-1	TRBJ1-5	TRBD1	NA	13
TGCGCCAGCAGCTTGGAGGGCCCTCAGTACTTC	CASSLEGPQYF	TRBV5-1	TRBJ2-7	NA	NA	11
TGTGCCAGCAGCGTAGCGACAGGCCGTAGCACAGATACGCAGTATTTT	CASSVATGRSTDTQYF	TRBV9	TRBJ2-3	NA	NA	16
TGCGCCAGCAGCTTGGAGGCCGGGGTGAACACCGGGGAGCTGTTTTTT	CASSLEAGVNTGELFF	TRBV5-1	TRBJ2-2	NA	few	16
TGTGCCACCAGCAGAGAGTGGCAATTGAACACTGAAGCTTTCTTT	CATSREWQLNTEAFF	TRBV15	TRBJ1-1	NA	NA	15
TGTGCCAGCAGCCAAGGACAAATTCCCGCAGGGTACTCTGGGGCCAACGTCCTGACTTTC	CASSQGQIPAGYSGANVLTF	TRBV3-1	TRBJ2-6	NA	NA	20
TGTGCCAGCAGCTTATCGACAGGGGGTGGTTATGGCTACACCTTC	CASSLSTGGGYGYTF	TRBV11-2	TRBJ1-2	TRBD1	few	15
TGTGCCAGCAGCACAACTAGCGGGGCTAGAGAGACCCAGTACTTC	CASSTTSGARETQYF	TRBV6-1	TRBJ2-5	TRBD2	NA	15
TGTGCCAGCAGTTCATCCCGGGGGGAAGAGACCCAGTACTTC	CASSSSRGEETQYF	TRBV12-3/TRBV12-4	TRBJ2-5	TRBD2	many	14
TGCGCCAGCAGCCAGGGAGAGATGGGGGGAGTAGCCAAAAACATTCAGTACTTC	CASSQGEMGGVAKNIQYF	TRBV4-1	TRBJ2-4	NA	few	18
TGTGCCAGCAGTTTACCCCATACTGAAGCTTTCTTT	CASSLPHTEAFF	TRBV28	TRBJ1-1	NA	few	12